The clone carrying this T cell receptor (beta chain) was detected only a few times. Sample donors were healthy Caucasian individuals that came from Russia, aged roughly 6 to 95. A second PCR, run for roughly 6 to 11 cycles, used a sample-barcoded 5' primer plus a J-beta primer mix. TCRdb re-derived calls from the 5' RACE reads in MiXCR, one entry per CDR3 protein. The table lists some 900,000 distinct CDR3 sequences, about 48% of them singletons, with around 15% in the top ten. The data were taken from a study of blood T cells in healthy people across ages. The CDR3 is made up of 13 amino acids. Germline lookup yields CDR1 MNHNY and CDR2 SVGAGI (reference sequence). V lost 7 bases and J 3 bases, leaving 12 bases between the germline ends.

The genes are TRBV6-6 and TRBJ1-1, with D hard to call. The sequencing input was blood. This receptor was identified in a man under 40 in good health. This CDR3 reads CASILGMDTEAFF. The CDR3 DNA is TGTGCCAGCATCCTCGGCATGGACACTGAAGCTTTCTTT.